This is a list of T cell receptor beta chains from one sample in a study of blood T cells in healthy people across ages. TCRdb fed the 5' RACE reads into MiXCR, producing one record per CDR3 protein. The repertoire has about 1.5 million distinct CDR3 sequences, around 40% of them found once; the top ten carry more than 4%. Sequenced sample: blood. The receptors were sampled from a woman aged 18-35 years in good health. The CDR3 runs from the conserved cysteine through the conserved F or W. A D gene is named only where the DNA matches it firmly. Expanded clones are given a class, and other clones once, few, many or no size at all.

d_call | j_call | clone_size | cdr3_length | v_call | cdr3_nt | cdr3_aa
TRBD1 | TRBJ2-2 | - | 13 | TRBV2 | TGTGCCAGCAGTGACACAGGGGCCGGGGAGCTGTTTTTT | CASSDTGAGELFF
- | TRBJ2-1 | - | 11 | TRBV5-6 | TGTGCCAGCAGCTTGGGCGAAGAGCAGTTCTTC | CASSLGEEQFF
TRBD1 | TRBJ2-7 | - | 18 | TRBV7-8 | TGTGCCAGCAGCACGGACCCAGCGGGACAGGGAAACTCCTACGAGCAGTACTTC | CASSTDPAGQGNSYEQYF
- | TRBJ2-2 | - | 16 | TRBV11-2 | TGTGCCAGCAGAAACCTTCGGGGTCGTTTGGCCGGGGAGCTGTTTTTT | CASRNLRGRLAGELFF
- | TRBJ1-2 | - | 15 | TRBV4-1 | TGCGCCAGCAGCCAAGATTTCGGGGGAAACTATGGCTACACCTTC | CASSQDFGGNYGYTF
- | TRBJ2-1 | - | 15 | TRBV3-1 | TGTGCCAGCAGCCAAGTAGGGGTTCTTTACAATGAGCAGTTCTTC | CASSQVGVLYNEQFF
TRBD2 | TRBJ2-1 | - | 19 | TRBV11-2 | TGTGCCAGCAGCTTATATTCTAGCGGGAAATCGAGCTCCTACAATGAGCAGTTCTTC | CASSLYSSGKSSSYNEQFF
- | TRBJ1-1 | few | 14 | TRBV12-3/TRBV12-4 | TGTGCCAGCAGTACGGTTACAGCCAACACTGAAGCTTTCTTT | CASSTVTANTEAFF
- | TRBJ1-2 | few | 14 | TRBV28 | TGTGCCAGCAGTCCCCGTGGGGTCAGCTATGGCTACACCTTC | CASSPRGVSYGYTF
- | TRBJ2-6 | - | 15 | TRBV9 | TGTGCCAGCAGCGCCTCGAACTCTGGGGCCAACGTCCTGACTTTC | CASSASNSGANVLTF
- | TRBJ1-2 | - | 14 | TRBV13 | TGTGCCAGCAGCTCGGGGAAAGCTAACTATGGCTACACCTTC | CASSSGKANYGYTF
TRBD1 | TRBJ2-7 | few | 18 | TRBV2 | TGTGCCAGCAGTGTCCCGGGACAGTTTCTAGATAGCTCCTACGAGCAGTACTTC | CASSVPGQFLDSSYEQYF
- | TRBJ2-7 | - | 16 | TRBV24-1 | TGTGCCACCAGTGATTCGTCAGGGAGCTCCTACAATGAGCAGTACTTC | CATSDSSGSSYNEQYF
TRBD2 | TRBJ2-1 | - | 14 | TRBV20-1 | TGCAGTGCTAGAGTAGCGGGGGGGCGAAATGAGCAGTTCTTC | CSARVAGGRNEQFF
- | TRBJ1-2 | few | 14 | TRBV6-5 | TGTGCCAGCAGTTACGGCAGGTCCAACTATGGCTACACCTTC | CASSYGRSNYGYTF
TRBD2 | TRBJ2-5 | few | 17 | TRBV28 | TGTGCCAGCAGTTCCCAGAGGCAGGCTAGCGGGATGGAGACCCAGTACTTC | CASSSQRQASGMETQYF
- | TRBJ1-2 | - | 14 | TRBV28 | TGTGCCAGCAATGAACCGGCGGATAACTATGGCTACACCTTC | CASNEPADNYGYTF
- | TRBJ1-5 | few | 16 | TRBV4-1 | TGCGCCAGCAGCCCTCATGTGGGGGGCGCGCATCAGCCCCAGCATTTT | CASSPHVGGAHQPQHF
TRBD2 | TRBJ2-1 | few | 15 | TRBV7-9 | TGTGCCAGCAGCCCGACTAGCTTCTCCTACAATGAGCAGTTCTTC | CASSPTSFSYNEQFF
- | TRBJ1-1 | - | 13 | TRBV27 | TGTGCCAGCAGTCTCGGACGAACCCTTGAAGCTTTCTTT | CASSLGRTLEAFF
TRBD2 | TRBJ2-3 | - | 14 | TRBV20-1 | TGCAGTGCTCCTACTAGCGGGGGCCCGGATACGCAGTATTTT | CSAPTSGGPDTQYF
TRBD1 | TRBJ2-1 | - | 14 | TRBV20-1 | TGCAGTGCTAGAGATGAAGGGACAGCTAATGAGCAGTTCTTC | CSARDEGTANEQFF
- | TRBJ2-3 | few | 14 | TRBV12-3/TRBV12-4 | TGTGCCAGCAGCCGCGGCCCTGCCTCAGATACGCAGTATTTT | CASSRGPASDTQYF
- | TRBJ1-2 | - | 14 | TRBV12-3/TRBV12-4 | TGTGCCAGCTCCCCATCGGGGTTTAACTATGGCTACACCTTC | CASSPSGFNYGYTF
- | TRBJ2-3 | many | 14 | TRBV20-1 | TGCAGTGCTAGAGAAAGCTTGGGACACGATACGCAGTATTTT | CSARESLGHDTQYF
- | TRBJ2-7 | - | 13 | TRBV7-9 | TGTGCCAGCGTATCGACCTTGGGCAATGAGCAGTACTTC | CASVSTLGNEQYF
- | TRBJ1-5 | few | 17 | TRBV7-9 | TGTGCCAGCAGCTTAGCGCTGGGGAAGTTGAACGATCAGCCCCAGCATTTT | CASSLALGKLNDQPQHF
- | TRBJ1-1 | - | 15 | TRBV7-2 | TGTGCCAGCAGCTTAGTTCCAGGGATGAACACTGAAGCTTTCTTT | CASSLVPGMNTEAFF
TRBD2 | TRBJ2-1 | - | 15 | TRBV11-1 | TGTGTCAGCAGCCGCGGGACTAGCTTCGATAATGAGCAGTTCTTC | CVSSRGTSFDNEQFF
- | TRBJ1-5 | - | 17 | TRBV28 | TGTGCCAGCAGTTTCCCCCTCGGGGGTGAGGGCAATCAGCCCCAGCATTTT | CASSFPLGGEGNQPQHF
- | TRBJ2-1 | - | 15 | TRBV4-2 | TGTGCCAGCAGCCCCCGTGAATTCTCCTACAATGAGCAGTTCTTC | CASSPREFSYNEQFF
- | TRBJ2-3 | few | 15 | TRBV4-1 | TGCGCCAGCAGCCAAGGTGTGGGACTTTTAGATACGCAGTATTTT | CASSQGVGLLDTQYF
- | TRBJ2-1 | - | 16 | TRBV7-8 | TGTGCCAGCAGCTTATGGCGAAGGGACACCTACAATGAGCAGTTCTTC | CASSLWRRDTYNEQFF
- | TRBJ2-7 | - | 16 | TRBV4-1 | TGCGCCAGCAGCCAAGATCTCCTGGAGGGTTCCTACGAGCAGTACTTC | CASSQDLLEGSYEQYF
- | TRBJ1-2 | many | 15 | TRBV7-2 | TGTGCCAGCAGCTTAGCACCTCGGGGGGCAGATGGCTACACCTTC | CASSLAPRGADGYTF
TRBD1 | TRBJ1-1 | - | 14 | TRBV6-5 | TGTGCCAGCAGGATACAGGGGATGAACACTGAAGCTTTCTTT | CASRIQGMNTEAFF
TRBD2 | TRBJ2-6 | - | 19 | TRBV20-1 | TGCAGTGCTAGAACTCCCGGGACTAGAAGCTCCACTGGGGCCAACGTCCTGACTTTC | CSARTPGTRSSTGANVLTF
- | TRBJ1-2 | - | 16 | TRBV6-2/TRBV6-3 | TGTGCCAGCAACAAACCGGGACAAGTACCATACTATGGCTACACCTTC | CASNKPGQVPYYGYTF